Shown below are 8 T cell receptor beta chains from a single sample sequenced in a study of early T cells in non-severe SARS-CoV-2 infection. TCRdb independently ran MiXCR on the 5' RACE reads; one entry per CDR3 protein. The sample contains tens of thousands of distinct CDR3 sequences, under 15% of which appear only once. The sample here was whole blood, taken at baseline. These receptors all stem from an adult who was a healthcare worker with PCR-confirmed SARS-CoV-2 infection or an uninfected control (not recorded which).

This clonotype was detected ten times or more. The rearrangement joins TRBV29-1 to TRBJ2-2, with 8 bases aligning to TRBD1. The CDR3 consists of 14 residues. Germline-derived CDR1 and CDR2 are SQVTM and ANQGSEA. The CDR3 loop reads CSGSGGAEGGELFF. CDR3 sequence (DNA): TGCAGTGGATCAGGGGGCGCAGAAGGCGGGGAGCTGTTTTTT.

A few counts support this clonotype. The CDR3 loop is CASSQEWNPGANVLTF. CDR3 coding DNA: TGCGCCAGCAGCCAAGAGTGGAACCCTGGGGCCAACGTCCTGACTTTC. V and J are TRBV4-1 and TRBJ2-6; no firm D call. The V end lost 0 bases, the J end lost 2 bases, and 8 bases lay between the germline ends. The CDR3 is made up of 16 amino acids. Germline lookup yields CDR1 MGHRA and CDR2 YSYEKL.

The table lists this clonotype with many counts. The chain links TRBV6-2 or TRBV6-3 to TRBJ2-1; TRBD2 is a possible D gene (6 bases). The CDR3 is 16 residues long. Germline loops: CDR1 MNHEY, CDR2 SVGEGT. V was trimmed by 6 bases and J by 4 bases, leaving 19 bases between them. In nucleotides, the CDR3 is TGTGCCAGCAGGACCGGGACTCCCTGGGGGTACAATGAGCAGTTCTTC. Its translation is CASRTGTPWGYNEQFF.

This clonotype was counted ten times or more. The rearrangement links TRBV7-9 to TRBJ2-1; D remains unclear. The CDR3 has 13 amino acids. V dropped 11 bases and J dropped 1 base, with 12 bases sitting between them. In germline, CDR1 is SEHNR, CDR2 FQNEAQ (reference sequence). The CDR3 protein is CALRWGSYNEQFF. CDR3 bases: TGTGCCCTACGGTGGGGATCCTACAATGAGCAGTTCTTC.

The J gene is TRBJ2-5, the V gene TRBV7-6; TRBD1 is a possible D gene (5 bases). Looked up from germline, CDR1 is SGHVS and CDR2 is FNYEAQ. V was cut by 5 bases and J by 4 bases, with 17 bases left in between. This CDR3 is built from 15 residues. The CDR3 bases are TGTGCCAGCAGCCCCCGGCCAAGGGGCCGAGAGACCCAGTACTTC. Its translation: CASSPRPRGRETQYF.

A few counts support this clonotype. CDR3 sequence (DNA): TGCGCCAGCAGTCAATCTCCTCAGGTTAACACCGGGGAGCTGTTTTTT. It encodes CASSQSPQVNTGELFF. This chain connects TRBV23-1 to TRBJ2-2; D is unclear. TRBV23-1 is identified as an open reading frame with a role that is uncertain. This CDR3 is built from 16 residues. V was trimmed by 0 bases and J by 2 bases, leaving 10 bases between them.

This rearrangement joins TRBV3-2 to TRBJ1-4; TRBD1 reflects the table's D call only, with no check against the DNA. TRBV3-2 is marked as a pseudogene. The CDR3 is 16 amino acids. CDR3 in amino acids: CASSLLRGETNEKLFF. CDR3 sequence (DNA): TGTGCCAGCAGCCTACTAAGGGGTGAGACTAATGAAAAACTGTTTTTT.

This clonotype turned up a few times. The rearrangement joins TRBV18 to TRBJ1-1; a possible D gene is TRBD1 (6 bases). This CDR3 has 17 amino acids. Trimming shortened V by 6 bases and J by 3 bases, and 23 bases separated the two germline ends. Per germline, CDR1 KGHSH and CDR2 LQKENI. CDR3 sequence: CASSPPSSQGGDTEAFF. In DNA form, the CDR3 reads TGTGCCAGCTCGCCTCCGAGTTCACAGGGAGGGGACACTGAAGCTTTCTTT.